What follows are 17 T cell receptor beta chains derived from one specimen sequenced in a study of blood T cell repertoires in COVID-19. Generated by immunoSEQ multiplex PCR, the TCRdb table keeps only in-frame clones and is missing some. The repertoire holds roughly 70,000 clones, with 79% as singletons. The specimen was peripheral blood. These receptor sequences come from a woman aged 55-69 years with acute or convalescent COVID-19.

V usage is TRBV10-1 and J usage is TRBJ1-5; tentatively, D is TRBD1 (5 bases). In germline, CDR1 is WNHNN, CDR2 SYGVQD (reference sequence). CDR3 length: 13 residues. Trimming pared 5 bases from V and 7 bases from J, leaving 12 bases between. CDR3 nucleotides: TGCGCCAGCAGTCAAGGGGTCGGCCAGCCCCAGCATTTT. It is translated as CASSQGVGQPQHF.

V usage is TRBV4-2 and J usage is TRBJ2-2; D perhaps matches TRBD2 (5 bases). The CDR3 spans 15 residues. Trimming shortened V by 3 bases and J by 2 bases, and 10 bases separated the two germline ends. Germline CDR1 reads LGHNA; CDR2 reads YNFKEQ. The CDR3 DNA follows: TGTGCCAGCAGCCAGGAAGCGGATAACACCGGGGAGCTGTTTTTT. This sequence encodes CASSQEADNTGELFF.

The CDR3 DNA reads TGTGCCAGGACGGAGGGACAGCCCGTCTCTGGGGCCAACGTCCTGACTTTC. Translating it yields CARTEGQPVSGANVLTF. The chain combines TRBV28 with TRBJ2-6; possible D gene TRBD1, 7 bases. The V end was cut by 9 bases, the J end by 0 bases, with 18 bases between. Germline V CDR1 and CDR2: MDHEN, SYDVKM. The CDR3 has 17 residues.

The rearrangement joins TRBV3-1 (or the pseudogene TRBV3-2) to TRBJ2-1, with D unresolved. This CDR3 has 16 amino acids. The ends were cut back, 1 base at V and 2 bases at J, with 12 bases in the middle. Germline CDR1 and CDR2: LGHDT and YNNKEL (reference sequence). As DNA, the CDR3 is TGTGCCAGCAGCCAAGGTACATCTTTCCCCTACAATGAGCAGTTCTTC. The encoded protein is CASSQGTSFPYNEQFF.

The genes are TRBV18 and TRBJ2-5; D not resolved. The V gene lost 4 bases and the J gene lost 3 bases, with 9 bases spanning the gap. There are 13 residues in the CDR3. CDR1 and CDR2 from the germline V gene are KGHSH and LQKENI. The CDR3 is CASSLTVKETQYF. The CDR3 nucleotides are TGTGCCAGCTCACTCACAGTGAAAGAGACCCAGTACTTC.

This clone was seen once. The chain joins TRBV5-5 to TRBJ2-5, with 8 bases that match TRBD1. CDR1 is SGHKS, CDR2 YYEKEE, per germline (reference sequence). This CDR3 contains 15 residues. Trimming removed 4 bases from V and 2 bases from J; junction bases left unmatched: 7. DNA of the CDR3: TGTGCCAGCAGCCGGACAGGGATCGGGCAAGAGACCCAGTACTTC. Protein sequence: CASSRTGIGQETQYF. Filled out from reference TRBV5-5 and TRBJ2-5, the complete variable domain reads DAGVTQSPTHLIKTRGQQVTLRCSPISGHKSVSWYQQVLGQGPQFIFQYYEKEERGRGNFPDRFSARQFPNYSSELNVNALLLGDSALYLCASSRTGIGQETQYFGPGTRLLVL.

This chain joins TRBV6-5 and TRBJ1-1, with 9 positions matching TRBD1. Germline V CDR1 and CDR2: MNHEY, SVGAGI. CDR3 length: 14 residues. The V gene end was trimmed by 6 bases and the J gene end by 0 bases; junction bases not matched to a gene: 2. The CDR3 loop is CASRGTGMNTEAFF. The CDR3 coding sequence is TGTGCCAGCAGAGGGACAGGGATGAACACTGAAGCTTTCTTT.

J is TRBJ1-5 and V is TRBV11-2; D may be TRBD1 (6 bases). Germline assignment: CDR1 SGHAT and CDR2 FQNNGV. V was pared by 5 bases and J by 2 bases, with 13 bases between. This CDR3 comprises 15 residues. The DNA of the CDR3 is TGTGCCAGCAGCACAGGGATCATGGGCAATCAGCCCCAGCATTTT. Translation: CASSTGIMGNQPQHF. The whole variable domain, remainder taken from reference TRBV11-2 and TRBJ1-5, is EAGVAQSPRYKIIEKRQSVAFWCNPISGHATLYWYQQILGQGPKLLIQFQNNGVVDDSQLPKDRFSAERLKGVDSTLKIQPAKLEDSAVYLCASSTGIMGNQPQHFGDGTRLSIL.

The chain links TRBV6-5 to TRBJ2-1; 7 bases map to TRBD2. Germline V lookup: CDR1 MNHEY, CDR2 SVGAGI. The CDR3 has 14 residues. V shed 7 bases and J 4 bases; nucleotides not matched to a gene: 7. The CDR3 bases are TGTGCCAGCAACAAGCGGGGTAAATACAATGAGCAGTTCTTC. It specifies CASNKRGKYNEQFF.

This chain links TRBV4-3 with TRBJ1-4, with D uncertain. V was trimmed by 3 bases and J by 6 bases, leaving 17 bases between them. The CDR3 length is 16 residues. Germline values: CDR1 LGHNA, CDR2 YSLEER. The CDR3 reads CASSQHSGSGDEKLFF. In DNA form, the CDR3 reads TGCGCCAGCAGCCAGCATTCCGGGTCCGGAGATGAAAAACTGTTTTTT.

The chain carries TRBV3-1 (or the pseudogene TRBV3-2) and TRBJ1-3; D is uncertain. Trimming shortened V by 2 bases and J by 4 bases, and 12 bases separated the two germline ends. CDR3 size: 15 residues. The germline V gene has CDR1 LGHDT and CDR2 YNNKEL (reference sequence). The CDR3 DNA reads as TGTGCCAGCAGCCAACATCCGGGAGGAGGAAACACCATATATTTT. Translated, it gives CASSQHPGGGNTIYF.

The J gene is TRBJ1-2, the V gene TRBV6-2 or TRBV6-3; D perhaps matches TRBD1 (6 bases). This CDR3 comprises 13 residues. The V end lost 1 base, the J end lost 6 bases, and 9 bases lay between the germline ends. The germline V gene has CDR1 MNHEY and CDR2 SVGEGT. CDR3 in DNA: TGTGCCAGCAGTTACTGGGGGCGAGATGGCTACACCTTC. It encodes CASSYWGRDGYTF.

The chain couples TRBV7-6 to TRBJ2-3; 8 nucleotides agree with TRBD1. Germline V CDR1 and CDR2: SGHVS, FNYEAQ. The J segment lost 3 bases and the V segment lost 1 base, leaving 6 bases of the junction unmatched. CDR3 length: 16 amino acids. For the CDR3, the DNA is TGTGCCAGCAGCTTAGGACAGGGGATAGGGACAGATACGCAGTATTTT. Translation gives CASSLGQGIGTDTQYF. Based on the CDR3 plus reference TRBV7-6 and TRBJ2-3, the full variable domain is GAGVSQSPRYKVTKRGQDVALRCDPISGHVSLYWYRQALGQGPEFLTYFNYEAQQDKSGLPNDRFSAERPEGSISTLTIQRTEQRDSAMYRCASSLGQGIGTDTQYFGPGTRLTVL.

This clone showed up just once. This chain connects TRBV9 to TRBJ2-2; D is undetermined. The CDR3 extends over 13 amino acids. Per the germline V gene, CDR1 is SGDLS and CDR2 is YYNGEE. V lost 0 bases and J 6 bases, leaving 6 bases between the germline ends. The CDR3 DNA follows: TGTGCCAGCAGCGTAGGGCATTCCGGGGAGCTGTTTTTT. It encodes CASSVGHSGELFF.

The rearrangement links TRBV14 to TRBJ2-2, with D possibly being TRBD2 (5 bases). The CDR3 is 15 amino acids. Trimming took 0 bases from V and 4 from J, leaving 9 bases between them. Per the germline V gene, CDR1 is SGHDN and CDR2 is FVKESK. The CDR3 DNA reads TGTGCCAGCAGCCAAGATACGAGGGTCACCGGGGAGCTGTTTTTT. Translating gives CASSQDTRVTGELFF.

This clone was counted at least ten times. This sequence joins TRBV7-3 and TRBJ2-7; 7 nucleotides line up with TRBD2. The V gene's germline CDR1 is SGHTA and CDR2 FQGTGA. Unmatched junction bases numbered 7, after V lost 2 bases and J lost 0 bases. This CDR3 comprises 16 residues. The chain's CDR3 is CASSLGWEGSSYEQYF. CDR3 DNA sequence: TGTGCCAGCAGCTTAGGATGGGAGGGGTCCTCCTACGAGCAGTACTTC.

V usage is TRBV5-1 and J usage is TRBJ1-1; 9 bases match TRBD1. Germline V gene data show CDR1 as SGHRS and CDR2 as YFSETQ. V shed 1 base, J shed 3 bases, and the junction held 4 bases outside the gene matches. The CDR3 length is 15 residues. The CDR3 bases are TGCGCCAGCAGCTTGTCAGGGACAGGGTACACTGAAGCTTTCTTT. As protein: CASSLSGTGYTEAFF.